This T cell receptor (beta chain) was captured in a study of persistence of HIV-infected CD4 T cells. This CDR3 contains 14 residues. Trimming removed 1 base from V and 7 bases from J; junction bases left unmatched: 5. Germline V lookup: CDR1 SEHNR, CDR2 FQNEAQ (reference sequence). The libraries were made with immunoSEQ version 4 in survey mode. The data were produced by immunoSEQ multiplex PCR, yet TCRdb's version contains in-frame clones alone and is incomplete. The profile covers 50,000 to 65,000 clones, with about 81% appearing a single time and around 1.7% taken by the ten largest. A word on this clone: What it recognizes is unknown.

Overlapping HIV-1 Gag 15-mer peptides at 0.8 to 1 ug per peptide per mL were used. CD40L/CD69 double-negative CD45RO-high memory CD4+ T cells were collected. The rearrangement joins TRBV7-9 to TRBJ1-2, with 8 positions matching TRBD1. This receptor was obtained from an adult man with HIV who was CMV-seropositive. The sequences come from CD4+ T cells sorted from PBMCs after roughly 18-hour stimulation, collected from a patient who received antiretroviral therapy. The CDR3 loop is CASSLVAQGGGYTF. In DNA form, the CDR3 reads TGTGCCAGCAGCTTAGTAGCACAGGGGGGTGGCTACACCTTC.